These 23 T cell receptor beta chains came from one sample sequenced in a study of identical twins. One entry per CDR3 protein, called by TCRdb with MiXCR from the 5' RACE reads. This sample has 400,000 to 500,000 distinct CDR3 sequences, with 13% to 15% found just once. The sample was also linked to a second study, of yellow fever vaccine responses in identical twins.

The sequenced material came from CD4+ T cells sorted from blood. The receptors stem from a woman aged 18-30 years in good health.

This chain uses TRBV10-3 with TRBJ2-2; 8 bases are a match to TRBD2. Germline trimming cut 6 bases from V and 7 bases from J; bases unmatched to any gene: 13. Germline CDR1 reads ENHRY; CDR2 reads SYGVKD. The CDR3 is 16 residues long. In DNA form, the CDR3 reads TGTGCCATCAGCCCCACGGAGCGGGAGATGTTCGGGGAGCTGTTTTTT. This encodes CAISPTEREMFGELFF.

The J gene is TRBJ2-7, the V gene TRBV25-1; maybe TRBD1 (5 bases). Per the germline V gene, CDR1 is MGHDK and CDR2 is SYGVNS. The length of the CDR3 is 16 residues. Trimming left V 4 bases short and J 1 base short, with 17 bases between. The CDR3 loop is CASSAPLDNASYEQYF. The CDR3 DNA reads as TGTGCCAGCAGTGCCCCCCTGGACAATGCGTCCTACGAGCAGTACTTC.

The rearrangement joins TRBV20-1 to TRBJ2-3; tentatively, D is TRBD1 or TRBD2 (5 bases each). The CDR3 extends over 15 amino acids. Trimming shortened V by 3 bases and J by 5 bases, and 18 bases separated the two germline ends. From germline, CDR1 is DFQATT and CDR2 SNEGSKA (reference sequence). This CDR3 is CSASGTFGMRDTQYF. The CDR3 nucleotides are TGCAGTGCTAGCGGGACCTTTGGTATGCGAGATACGCAGTATTTT.

The rearrangement uses TRBV20-1 and TRBJ1-2, with a tentative D call TRBD1 (6 bases). Per the germline V gene, CDR1 is DFQATT and CDR2 is SNEGSKA (reference sequence). The CDR3 sequence is 14 residues long. V was cut by 2 bases and J by 0 bases, with 10 bases left in between. This chain's CDR3 is CSARTGSSNYGYTF. The CDR3 DNA sequence: TGCAGTGCTAGAACAGGGTCATCTAACTATGGCTACACCTTC.

The chain combines TRBV2 with TRBJ2-3; 11 bases agree with TRBD2. The CDR3 length is 15 residues. The V gene's germline CDR1 is SNHLY and CDR2 FYNNEI. Trimming removed 5 bases from V and 4 bases from J; junction bases left unmatched: 5. The CDR3 region has the DNA TGTGCCAGCAGTTATAGCGGGAGGGCCGCAGATACGCAGTATTTT. Translating gives CASSYSGRAADTQYF.

This clonotype was counted a few times. The chain recombines TRBV5-6 with TRBJ2-5; tentative D call: TRBD2 (6 bases). V shed 6 bases and J shed 0 bases, with 12 bases lying between them. The germline gives CDR1 SGHDT, CDR2 YYEEEE. This CDR3 is 14 amino acids long. This CDR3 reads CASTRRDYQETQYF. DNA for the CDR3: TGTGCCAGCACCAGAAGGGACTACCAAGAGACCCAGTACTTC.

The chain uses TRBV4-2 and TRBJ1-2, with TRBD1 matching 9 bases. Trimming took 0 bases from V and 2 from J; bases not matched to a gene: 7. CDR3 size: 17 residues. The germline CDR1 and CDR2 sequences are LGHNA and YNFKEQ. In nucleotides, the CDR3 is TGTGCCAGCAGCCAAGACACCTCCGGGACAGGGAACTATGGCTACACCTTC. This sequence encodes CASSQDTSGTGNYGYTF.

V and J are TRBV11-2 and TRBJ2-5, with 7 bases aligning to TRBD2. The V gene's germline CDR1 is SGHAT and CDR2 FQNNGV. The ends lost 5 bases at V and 5 bases at J; junction bases unmatched: 8. This CDR3 contains 14 residues. The CDR3 nucleotides read TGTGCCAGCAGCGCACGACTAGCTTCGGAGACCCAGTACTTC. As protein: CASSARLASETQYF.

The chain recombines TRBV15 with TRBJ2-5; D tentatively fits TRBD1 or TRBD2 (6 bases each). The CDR3 totals 16 residues. Germline CDR1 reads LNHNV; CDR2 reads YYDKDF (reference sequence). The ends were cut back, 1 base at V and 2 bases at J, with 14 bases in the middle. CDR3 sequence (DNA): TGTGCCACCAGCAGAGCCCAAGGAGGGGGGCAAGAGACCCAGTACTTC. Its translation is CATSRAQGGGQETQYF.

This clonotype was counted only a few times. The chain employs TRBV9 and TRBJ2-7; D unclear. The V gene's germline CDR1 is SGDLS and CDR2 YYNGEE. The V end lost 0 bases, the J end lost 3 bases, and 10 bases lay between the germline ends. This CDR3 comprises 14 residues. CDR3 DNA: TGTGCCAGCAGCGTAGGGTCAGAAAACTACGAGCAGTACTTC. This codes for CASSVGSENYEQYF.

The rearrangement joins TRBV14 to TRBJ2-2; tentatively, D is TRBD2 (6 bases). This CDR3 is built from 16 residues. Trimming stripped 4 bases from V and 7 bases from J, with 19 bases between. CDR1 SGHDN and CDR2 FVKESK come from the germline V gene. The CDR3 loop reads CASSRRGSGFLGELFF. CDR3 nucleotides: TGTGCCAGCAGCCGGCGGGGAAGCGGGTTCCTCGGGGAGCTGTTTTTT.

V gene TRBV3-1 combines with J gene TRBJ2-7; no clear D. Trimming took off 2 bases at V and 2 bases at J, with 19 bases between the two ends. The CDR3 runs 17 residues. CDR1 is LGHDT, CDR2 YNNKEL, per germline (reference sequence). The CDR3 sequence: CASSQLSVGQRPYEQYF. In nucleotides, the CDR3 is TGTGCCAGCAGCCAACTTTCTGTGGGTCAGAGACCCTACGAGCAGTACTTC.

This clonotype has a count of ten or more. The chain links TRBV7-2 to TRBJ2-4, with 8 bases fitting TRBD1. The CDR3 contains 15 residues. Germline V gene data show CDR1 as SGHTA and CDR2 as FQGNSA. J gave up 8 bases and V 1 base, and 7 bases lay outside the gene matches. The chain's CDR3 is CASSLVPIQGDIQYF. In DNA form, the CDR3 reads TGTGCCAGCAGCTTAGTACCCATACAGGGGGACATTCAGTACTTC.

This clonotype occurred a few times. This chain connects TRBV20-1 to TRBJ2-7; TRBD2 agrees at 11 bases. Looked up from germline, CDR1 is DFQATT and CDR2 is SNEGSKA (reference sequence). The CDR3 runs 18 residues. Trimming cost V 1 base and J 0 bases; bases outside gene matches: 11. CDR3 residues: CSARVSSGRRGSSYEQYF. DNA for the CDR3: TGCAGTGCTAGAGTTTCTAGCGGGAGGAGGGGGAGCTCCTACGAGCAGTACTTC.

The chain is built from TRBV12-3 or TRBV12-4 and TRBJ2-5; D unclear. The CDR3 loop spans 16 amino acids. V lost 1 base and J lost 0, with 12 bases in between. In DNA, the CDR3 is TGTGCCAGCAGTTTAGGACTGCTAACCGACCAAGAGACCCAGTACTTC. It yields the protein CASSLGLLTDQETQYF.

The table lists this clonotype with a few counts. The rearrangement uses TRBV14 and TRBJ2-7, with TRBD2 matching over 8 bases. The CDR3 totals 14 residues. Germline V gene sequence: CDR1 SGHDN, CDR2 FVKESK. Unmatched junction bases numbered 0, after V lost 2 bases and J lost 0 bases. The CDR3 DNA sequence: TGTGCCAGCAGCCAAAGCGGGAGCTCCTACGAGCAGTACTTC. This translates into CASSQSGSSYEQYF.

This clonotype was counted a few times. The gene calls are TRBV6-5 and TRBJ1-1; D is undetermined. V was trimmed by 6 bases and J by 5 bases, leaving 22 bases between them. The CDR3 has 16 amino acids. Germline CDR1 reads MNHEY; CDR2 reads SVGAGI. The CDR3 here is CASSYKPQREGTEAFF. CDR3 coding DNA: TGTGCCAGCAGCTACAAGCCCCAGCGGGAAGGAACTGAAGCTTTCTTT.

This clonotype has just a few counts. The chain links TRBV18 to TRBJ2-7; 8 nucleotides agree with TRBD1. The CDR3 sequence is 16 residues long. V was pared by 3 bases and J by 3 bases, with 10 bases of the junction left unmatched. Germline loops: CDR1 KGHSH, CDR2 LQKENI. The CDR3 reads CASSPPSQGANYEQYF. The CDR3 DNA reads as TGTGCCAGCTCACCTCCATCGCAGGGGGCGAACTACGAGCAGTACTTC.

The chain carries TRBV7-2 and TRBJ2-3; TRBD2 might be the D (6 bases). Germline values: CDR1 SGHTA, CDR2 FQGNSA. The CDR3 length is 16 residues. V dropped 1 base and J dropped 0 bases, with 11 bases sitting between them. CDR3 protein: CASSLVPGGSTDTQYF. CDR3 coding DNA: TGTGCCAGCAGCTTAGTGCCCGGGGGTAGCACAGATACGCAGTATTTT. Using reference TRBV7-2 and TRBJ2-3 for the parts outside the CDR3, the full variable domain is GAGVSQSPSNKVTEKGKDVELRCDPISGHTALYWYRQSLGQGLEFLIYFQGNSAPDKSGLPSDRFSAERTGGSVSTLTIQRTQQEDSAVYLCASSLVPGGSTDTQYFGPGTRLTVL.

This chain connects TRBV25-1 to TRBJ2-1, with 10 bases that match TRBD2. Trimming cost V 5 bases and J 2 bases; bases outside gene matches: 18. Germline CDR1 is MGHDK and CDR2 is SYGVNS. The CDR3 has 20 amino acids. The CDR3 spells CASSIPVLRNSGGAYNEQFF. DNA of the CDR3: TGTGCCAGCAGTATTCCCGTACTACGAAACAGCGGGGGGGCCTACAATGAGCAGTTCTTC.

A single count supports this clonotype. The V gene is TRBV20-1, the J gene TRBJ2-1, with 9 bases fitting TRBD2. Looked up from germline, CDR1 is DFQATT and CDR2 is SNEGSKA (reference sequence). With V trimmed by 5 bases and J by 0 bases, 5 bases remained unmatched. This CDR3 has 15 amino acids. The DNA of the CDR3 is TGCAGTGCTGTACGCGGGGGGGCCTCCTACAATGAGCAGTTCTTC. Protein product: CSAVRGGASYNEQFF.

CDR3 in amino acids: CASSQEWGQGLGTDTQYF. CDR3 DNA sequence: TGTGCCAGCAGCCAAGAATGGGGACAGGGGTTAGGCACAGATACGCAGTATTTT. V gene TRBV4-2 combines with J gene TRBJ2-3; TRBD1 matches 10 bases. Losses at the gene ends were 0 bases for V and 1 base for J; bases not matched to a gene: 7. The CDR3 contains 18 residues. Germline V gives CDR1 LGHNA, CDR2 YNFKEQ.

This clonotype was observed once. This chain connects TRBV20-1 to TRBJ2-3; 11 positions match TRBD2. The V segment lost 1 base and the J segment 5 bases; nucleotides outside the gene matches: 8. The CDR3 is 16 amino acids. Germline-derived CDR1 and CDR2 are DFQATT and SNEGSKA (reference sequence). The CDR3 region is CSARGVAGGDIDTQYF. The CDR3 nucleotides read TGCAGTGCTAGAGGGGTAGCGGGAGGGGATATAGATACGCAGTATTTT.